Below, 4 T cell receptor beta chains from the same sample are listed, as sequenced in a study of PD-1 blockade in classical Hodgkin lymphoma. Time point of the sample: cycle 4 day 1 (C4D1), after less than 7 weeks of nivolumab. Each patient relapsed following autologous stem cell transplantation, and prior brentuximab vedotin exposure differed. Sequencing used immunoSEQ multiplex PCR; TCRdb keeps in-frame clones, though not all of them. The table shows about 30,000 clones, with roughly four fifths occurring only once. The sequences come from peripheral blood mononuclear cells (PBMCs), collected before the fourth cycle of nivolumab. The receptors stem from a human donor with classical Hodgkin lymphoma.

The chain combines TRBV6-5 with TRBJ2-1; possibly TRBD1 or TRBD2 for D (5 bases each). Per the germline V gene, CDR1 is MNHEY and CDR2 is SVGAGI. V was trimmed by 6 bases and J by 5 bases, leaving 11 bases between them. The CDR3 spans 13 residues. The CDR3 sequence is CASSYGANNEQFF. CDR3 nucleotide sequence: TGTGCCAGCAGCTACGGGGCCAACAATGAGCAGTTCTTC.

The chain combines TRBV19 with TRBJ2-7; maybe TRBD1 (6 bases). Trimming shortened V by 4 bases and J by 6 bases, and 10 bases separated the two germline ends. CDR1 is LNHDA and CDR2 is SQIVND in the germline V gene (reference sequence). CDR3 length equals 12 residues. The CDR3 DNA is TGTGCCAGTAGTACCACAGGGTCCGAGCAGTACTTC. Translating it yields CASSTTGSEQYF.

The rearrangement joins TRBV14 to TRBJ1-1; no clear D gene. The germline V gene has CDR1 SGHDN and CDR2 FVKESK. V was clipped by 1 base and J by 0 bases, with 12 bases between them. The CDR3 loop spans 16 amino acids. The CDR3 coding sequence is TGTGCCAGCAGCCAAGGAGTTCGTAGACTGAACACTGAAGCTTTCTTT. Translating it yields CASSQGVRRLNTEAFF.

The V call is TRBV11-2, the J call TRBJ2-2; D gene ambiguous. The CDR3 totals 11 residues. Trimming took 5 bases from V and 8 from J, leaving 6 bases between them. Looked up from germline, CDR1 is SGHAT and CDR2 is FQNNGV. CDR3 region: CASSPGGELFF. The CDR3 coding sequence is TGTGCCAGCAGCCCCGGGGGGGAGCTGTTTTTT.